The source of this T cell receptor (beta chain) is a study of technical replicates of blood from a few donors. The protocol was immunoSEQ multiplex PCR, while the TCRdb copy is restricted to in-frame clones and leaves out a portion. The table lists about 73,000 clones, roughly 93% of them singletons. The CDR3 sequence is 16 residues long. Looked up from germline, CDR1 is SGDLS and CDR2 is YYNGEE. Trimming took 0 bases from V and 2 from J; bases not matched to a gene: 5. Material for sequencing was T cells isolated from PBMCs. The sequence was collected from a human donor in good health. The chain uses TRBV9 and TRBJ2-1, with TRBD2 matching 7 bases. The CDR3 here is CASSVGASGTYNEQFF. DNA of the CDR3: TGTGCCAGCAGCGTAGGGGCTAGCGGCACCTACAATGAGCAGTTCTTC.